These 24 T cell receptor beta chains came from one sample sequenced in a study of T cells in localized non-small cell lung cancer. The data were produced by immunoSEQ multiplex PCR, yet TCRdb's version contains in-frame clones alone and is incomplete. The repertoire includes 20,000 to 30,000 clones, 86% of them detected once, and approximately 14% sits in the top ten. The input for sequencing was peripheral blood, taken before any cancer treatment. Source of these receptors: a female donor older than 55 with stage I lung adenocarcinoma.

This clone was found once. V and J are TRBV5-4 and TRBJ1-2; D is possibly TRBD1 (5 bases). V lost 1 base to trimming and J lost 4 bases, with 14 bases between them. Germline V gene sequence: CDR1 SGHNT, CDR2 YYREEE (reference sequence). The CDR3 runs 15 residues. CDR3 sequence: CASSLNARAGYGYTF. The CDR3 coding sequence is TGTGCCAGCAGCTTGAACGCCAGGGCGGGCTATGGCTACACCTTC. The full variable domain, rest sourced from reference TRBV5-4 and TRBJ1-2, is ETGVTQSPTHLIKTRGQQVTLRCSSQSGHNTVSWYQQALGQGPQFIFQYYREEENGRGNFPPRFSGLQFPNYSSELNVNALELDDSALYLCASSLNARAGYGYTFGSGTRLTVV.

The V call is TRBV5-1, the J call TRBJ2-5; no clear D gene. Trimming took off 0 bases at V and 3 bases at J, with 12 bases between the two ends. Per the germline V gene, CDR1 is SGHRS and CDR2 is YFSETQ. The CDR3 runs to 15 residues. The CDR3 sequence: CASSLGTAAKETQYF. The CDR3 DNA reads as TGCGCCAGCAGCTTGGGGACCGCCGCTAAAGAGACCCAGTACTTC.

The chain carries TRBV2 and TRBJ2-2; D uncertain. The germline V and J ends were trimmed by 7 bases and 3 bases, with 12 bases remaining between them. Germline-derived CDR1 and CDR2 are SNHLY and FYNNEI. The CDR3 totals 14 residues. The CDR3 sequence: CASTTLRHTGELFF. The DNA for the CDR3 is TGTGCCAGCACCACCCTCAGACACACCGGGGAGCTGTTTTTT.

This chain connects TRBV5-1 to TRBJ1-2; D is perhaps TRBD1 (5 bases). V gave up 7 bases and J gave up 3 bases, with 16 bases separating them. Per germline, CDR1 SGHRS and CDR2 YFSETQ. The CDR3 contains 14 residues. The CDR3 region has the DNA TGCGCCAGCTCCTTCGGGGGTATCGACTATGGCTACACCTTC. Residues: CASSFGGIDYGYTF. Complete variable domain (other parts from reference TRBV5-1 and TRBJ1-2): KAGVTQTPRYLIKTRGQQVTLSCSPISGHRSVSWYQQTPGQGLQFLFEYFSETQRNKGNFPGRFSGRQFSNSRSEMNVSTLELGDSALYLCASSFGGIDYGYTFGSGTRLTVV.

The rearrangement uses TRBV14 and TRBJ1-2; D is possibly TRBD1 (6 bases). The CDR3 covers 14 residues. CDR1 is SGHDN, CDR2 FVKESK, per germline. V lost 0 bases to trimming and J lost 7 bases, with 12 bases between them. CDR3 coding DNA: TGTGCCAGCAGCCAAGACAGGGGTAGTGGTGGCTACACCTTC. This gives the protein CASSQDRGSGGYTF.

The chain recombines TRBV5-4 with TRBJ1-1; D gene ambiguous. V was trimmed by 0 bases and J by 3 bases, leaving 3 bases between them. Germline CDR1 and CDR2: SGHNT and YYREEE (reference sequence). The CDR3 consists of 12 residues. The CDR3 sequence is CASSLDDTEAFF. The CDR3 region has the DNA TGTGCCAGCAGCTTGGACGACACTGAAGCTTTCTTT.

This clone was counted between two and nine times. V usage is TRBV5-1 and J usage is TRBJ2-7, with TRBD1 identical over 11 bases. With V trimmed by 4 bases and J by 5 bases, 8 bases remained unmatched. This CDR3 contains 15 residues. Germline CDR1 reads SGHRS; CDR2 reads YFSETQ. The DNA for the CDR3 is TGCGCCAGCAGCCCATCACGGACAGGGGGCGACGAGCAGTACTTC. Its translation is CASSPSRTGGDEQYF.

This chain links TRBV11-3 with TRBJ1-4; TRBD1 matches 10 bases. Germline CDR1 reads SGHNT; CDR2 reads YENEEA. The CDR3 totals 15 residues. The J segment lost 8 bases and the V segment lost 4 bases, leaving 7 bases of the junction unmatched. As DNA, the CDR3 is TGTGCCAGCAGCTCGGACAGGGGGTGGAACGAAAAACTGTTTTTT. Translated: CASSSDRGWNEKLFF.

The chain joins TRBV2 to TRBJ2-2; a possible D gene is TRBD2 (5 bases). Trimming cost V 5 bases and J 4 bases, with 17 bases left between them. Looked up from germline, CDR1 is SNHLY and CDR2 is FYNNEI. The CDR3 has 16 amino acids. The CDR3 loop reads CASSRGYSHPTGELFF. The CDR3 region has the DNA TGTGCCAGCAGTCGAGGGTACAGTCATCCCACCGGGGAGCTGTTTTTT.

The rearrangement joins TRBV2 to TRBJ2-2; 7 bases fit TRBD2. Per the germline V gene, CDR1 is SNHLY and CDR2 is FYNNEI. CDR3 length: 17 residues. V was clipped by 6 bases and J by 2 bases; unmatched bases: 12. The CDR3 region has the DNA TGTGCCAGCAGGGACGGAATAGCGGGCCATAACACCGGGGAGCTGTTTTTT. Translating gives CASRDGIAGHNTGELFF.

The chain combines TRBV6-1 with TRBJ1-1; D gene uncertain. Germline assignment: CDR1 MNHNS and CDR2 SASEGT. V lost 8 bases to trimming and J lost 6 bases, with 10 bases between them. The CDR3 is made up of 11 amino acids. Written as DNA, the CDR3 is TGTGCCAGCGATGGTTACGCTGAAGCTTTCTTT. This gives the protein CASDGYAEAFF.

This chain links TRBV6-5 with TRBJ2-7, with D tentatively TRBD2 (6 bases). Germline lookup yields CDR1 MNHEY and CDR2 SVGAGI. Trimming took off 1 base at V and 0 bases at J, with 10 bases between the two ends. There are 15 residues in the CDR3. The CDR3 protein is CASSYFAGSSYEQYF. The CDR3 bases are TGTGCCAGCAGTTACTTTGCGGGGAGCTCCTACGAGCAGTACTTC.

The V gene is TRBV4-1, the J gene TRBJ2-3; D unresolved. Germline CDR1 reads MGHRA; CDR2 reads YSYEKL. CDR3 size: 14 residues. Deletions cut 2 bases from V and 0 bases from J, with 6 bases between. CDR3 loop: CASSQYPSTDTQYF. CDR3 DNA sequence: TGCGCCAGCAGCCAATACCCCAGCACAGATACGCAGTATTTT.

The rearrangement joins TRBV5-6 to TRBJ2-3; 7 nucleotides align to TRBD1. This CDR3 comprises 14 residues. Germline V CDR1 and CDR2: SGHDT, YYEEEE. The V segment lost 3 bases and the J segment 5 bases; nucleotides outside the gene matches: 6. The CDR3 DNA reads TGTGCCAGCAGCTCAGGGACAGCCTTAGATACGCAGTATTTT. This gives the protein CASSSGTALDTQYF.

V gene TRBV7-6 combines with J gene TRBJ2-7; possible D gene TRBD2, 5 bases. In germline, CDR1 is SGHVS, CDR2 FNYEAQ. Trimming removed 2 bases from V and 6 bases from J, with 8 bases in between. The CDR3 has 12 residues. The CDR3 spells CASSLTGIEQYF. CDR3 sequence (DNA): TGTGCCAGCAGCTTAACCGGGATCGAGCAGTACTTC.

The chain employs TRBV7-8 and TRBJ1-5, with D maybe TRBD1 (6 bases). Between the trimmed V and J ends, which lost 3 bases and 1 base, there was a span of 13 bases. From germline, CDR1 is SGHVS and CDR2 FQNEAQ. The CDR3 runs to 16 residues. The chain's CDR3 is CASSFSGGASNQPQHF. Here the CDR3 DNA reads TGTGCCAGCAGCTTTTCCGGGGGCGCGAGCAATCAGCCCCAGCATTTT.

The rearrangement joins TRBV5-1 to TRBJ2-3, with 13 bases fitting TRBD2. The CDR3 length is 17 residues. J gave up 3 bases and V 4 bases, and 8 bases lay outside the gene matches. From germline, CDR1 is SGHRS and CDR2 YFSETQ. The CDR3 reads CASSPGTSGTVTDTQYF. CDR3 nucleotides: TGCGCCAGCAGCCCGGGGACTAGCGGGACGGTGACAGATACGCAGTATTTT.

The J gene is TRBJ2-1, the V gene TRBV2; no clear D. CDR1 and CDR2 from the germline V gene are SNHLY and FYNNEI. V was shortened by 2 bases and J by 10 bases, with 6 bases between the two germline ends. The CDR3 sequence is 11 residues long. The chain's CDR3 is CASSELQEQFF. CDR3 nucleotide sequence: TGTGCCAGCAGTGAATTGCAGGAGCAGTTCTTC.

The genes are TRBV10-2 and TRBJ2-3; TRBD2 aligns across 9 bases. V lost 2 bases and J lost 0; bases outside the gene matches: 6. Germline V gene data show CDR1 as WSHSY and CDR2 as SAAADI. The length of the CDR3 is 17 residues. The CDR3 reads CASSEPRTSASTDTQYF. The CDR3 nucleotides read TGCGCCAGCAGTGAGCCCCGGACTAGCGCGAGCACAGATACGCAGTATTTT.

The J gene is TRBJ2-3, the V gene TRBV10-1, with D possibly TRBD1 on 5 matching bases. From germline, CDR1 is WNHNN and CDR2 SYGVQD (reference sequence). V lost 4 bases to trimming and J lost 0 bases, with 8 bases between them. This CDR3 has 14 amino acids. Here the CDR3 reads CASSGTHSTDTQYF. CDR3 in DNA: TGCGCCAGCAGTGGGACACACAGCACAGATACGCAGTATTTT.

The rearrangement uses TRBV5-4 and TRBJ2-3; D call uncertain. The CDR3 loop spans 15 amino acids. The germline V gene encodes CDR1 SGHNT and CDR2 YYREEE (reference sequence). Deletions cut 1 base from V and 4 bases from J, with 13 bases between. This CDR3 reads CASSLRTPGSDTQYF. The CDR3 DNA reads TGTGCCAGCAGCTTGAGGACCCCTGGGTCAGATACGCAGTATTTT.

This sequence joins TRBV7-9 and TRBJ1-1; 7 bases are shared with TRBD1. Per the germline V gene, CDR1 is SEHNR and CDR2 is FQNEAQ (reference sequence). With 6 bases clipped from V and 6 bases from J, the junction kept 4 bases outside the gene matches. This CDR3 region has 12 residues. As DNA, the CDR3 is TGTGCCAGCAGGACAGGGTGGGCTGAAGCTTTCTTT. Protein sequence: CASRTGWAEAFF.

This clone was counted once. The CDR3 coding sequence is TGTGCCAGCAGCCAGGACAATAACTATGGCTACACCTTC. Its protein product is CASSQDNNYGYTF. The J gene is TRBJ1-2, the V gene TRBV7-9, with D maybe TRBD1 (5 bases). The CDR3 contains 13 residues. Germline V lookup: CDR1 SEHNR, CDR2 FQNEAQ (reference sequence). The V end lost 5 bases, the J end lost 1 base, and 8 bases lay between the germline ends.

The genes are TRBV27 and TRBJ1-4, with a weak D call TRBD1 (6 bases). Germline V CDR1 and CDR2: MNHEY, SMNVEV (reference sequence). Trimming cost V 3 bases and J 4 bases, with 12 bases left between them. The length of the CDR3 is 15 residues. DNA for the CDR3: TGTGCCAGCAGTTTGTACAGGGCTAATAATGAAAAACTGTTTTTT. Translated, it gives CASSLYRANNEKLFF.